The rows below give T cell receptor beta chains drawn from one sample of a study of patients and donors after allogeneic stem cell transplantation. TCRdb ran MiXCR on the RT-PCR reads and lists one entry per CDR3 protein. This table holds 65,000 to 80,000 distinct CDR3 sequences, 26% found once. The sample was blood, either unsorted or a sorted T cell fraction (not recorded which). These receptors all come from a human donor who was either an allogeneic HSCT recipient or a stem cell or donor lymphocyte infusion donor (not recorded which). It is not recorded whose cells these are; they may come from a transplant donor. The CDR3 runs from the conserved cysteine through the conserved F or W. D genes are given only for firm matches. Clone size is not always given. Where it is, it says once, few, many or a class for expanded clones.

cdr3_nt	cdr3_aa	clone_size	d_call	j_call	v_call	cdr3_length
TGTGCCAGCAGCTTGCCTCGGAAGTACGAGCAGTACTTC	CASSLPRKYEQYF	once	.	TRBJ2-7	TRBV5-5	13
TGTGCCAGCAGCGTAGCTGGCATGAACACTGAAGCTTTCTTT	CASSVAGMNTEAFF	few	.	TRBJ1-1	TRBV9	14
TGTGCCAGCAGCCCCGGGACTCCTGCTAGCACAGATACGCAGTATTTT	CASSPGTPASTDTQYF	.	.	TRBJ2-3	TRBV7-6	16
TGTGCCAGCAGTTTACGGCAGGTTAACTATGGCTACACCTTC	CASSLRQVNYGYTF	few	.	TRBJ1-2	TRBV12-3/TRBV12-4	14
TGTGCCAGCAGCTGGCCCCGATCCGAGCAGTACTTC	CASSWPRSEQYF	.	.	TRBJ2-7	TRBV5-4	12
TGCAGTGTATTTCGGAGAGGGGCAGATACGCAGTATTTT	CSVFRRGADTQYF	.	.	TRBJ2-3	TRBV20-1	13
TGTGCCAGCACTCGGGTGGTAACAGGAGAAGCTTTCTTT	CASTRVVTGEAFF	.	.	TRBJ1-1	TRBV12-3/TRBV12-4	13
TGTGCCAGCAGCTTAGCCAGACAGGTAGAGGCTTCCTTT	CASSLARQVEASF	.	.	TRBJ1-1	TRBV7-2	13
TGCAGTGCTACTTCGGTGCAGGGACCGCTAAATCAGCCCCAGCATTTT	CSATSVQGPLNQPQHF	.	.	TRBJ1-5	TRBV20-1	16
TGTGCCAGCAGCCGAGACCAGAATGAAAAACTGTTTTTT	CASSRDQNEKLFF	.	.	TRBJ1-4	TRBV12-3/TRBV12-4	13
TGTGCCAGCAGTCTCCTCTCACCGGGACTAGCTTTAGACGAGCAGTACTTC	CASSLLSPGLALDEQYF	.	TRBD2	TRBJ2-7	TRBV27	17
TGTGCCAGCAGTTTACGGGCAGGGAAGGGGGCGAACACTGAAGCTTTCTTT	CASSLRAGKGANTEAFF	many	TRBD1	TRBJ1-1	TRBV27	17
TGTGCCAGCAGCTTAGAAGGTTTTGGCTCCTACAATGAGCAGTTCTTC	CASSLEGFGSYNEQFF	few	.	TRBJ2-1	TRBV7-9	16
TGTGCCAGCAGCCAAGGAGTAGGGACTGAAGCTTTCTTT	CASSQGVGTEAFF	few	.	TRBJ1-1	TRBV14	13
TGTGCCAGCAGCTCAAGGTCGGATCAGCCCCAGCATTTT	CASSSRSDQPQHF	.	.	TRBJ1-5	TRBV9	13
TGTGCCAGCAGAAATGACCCAGGGCTGGATGAAAAACTGTTTTTT	CASRNDPGLDEKLFF	.	.	TRBJ1-4	TRBV6-1	15
TGTGCCATCAGTGAGTCCACGCTAGCGGGGGGGCCAGTCCCAGTCGCAGATACGCAGTATTTT	CAISESTLAGGPVPVADTQYF	few	TRBD2	TRBJ2-3	TRBV10-3	21
TGTGCCAGCAGCTCGAGCGGAGCGCTAGCCAAAAACATTCAGTACTTC	CASSSSGALAKNIQYF	.	.	TRBJ2-4	TRBV7-8	16
TGTGCTAGTGGTTGGGGAGTGGCGGTCGGCAATCAGCCCCAGCATTTT	CASGWGVAVGNQPQHF	few	.	TRBJ1-5	TRBV12-5	16
TGTGCCAGCAGTTCGACAGGGCAAGCCTACGAGCAGTACTTC	CASSSTGQAYEQYF	many	TRBD1	TRBJ2-7	TRBV27	14
TGCGCCAGCGGGGGGCTAGCGGGTCTAAGCACAGATACGCAGTATTTT	CASGGLAGLSTDTQYF	.	TRBD2	TRBJ2-3	TRBV5-1	16
TGTGCCAGCAGCTTAGGGGGCGTGGGAAACACTGAAGCTTTCTTT	CASSLGGVGNTEAFF	few	.	TRBJ1-1	TRBV7-8	15
TGTGCCAGCAGTGACGGCGGTCCCGTGGCCCACAATGAGCAGTTCTTC	CASSDGGPVAHNEQFF	few	.	TRBJ2-1	TRBV25-1	16
TGTGCCAGCAGAGGACTAGCGGGAGGGGATACGCAGTATTTT	CASRGLAGGDTQYF	.	TRBD2	TRBJ2-3	TRBV2	14
TGCAGTGCTAGCCCGAACCAGGGTGAGGATGAAAAACTGTTTTTT	CSASPNQGEDEKLFF	few	.	TRBJ1-4	TRBV20-1	15
TGTGCCAGCAGCTTAGGCGGGGATCAGCCCCAGCATTTT	CASSLGGDQPQHF	.	.	TRBJ1-5	TRBV7-9	13
TGTGCCAGCAGTTCGGAACCCGTCCGGGTTCGGAGCACTGAAGCTTTCTTT	CASSSEPVRVRSTEAFF	.	.	TRBJ1-1	TRBV7-3	17
TGCGCCAGCAGCGTAAGGACTAGCGTCACCGGGGAGCTGTTTTTT	CASSVRTSVTGELFF	few	TRBD2	TRBJ2-2	TRBV5-1	15
TGTGCCAGCAGCGTAGGTCCGGGACAGACGAACACTGAAGCTTTCTTT	CASSVGPGQTNTEAFF	few	TRBD1	TRBJ1-1	TRBV9	16
TGTGCCACCGGACAGGGGGCAGATACGCAGTATTTT	CATGQGADTQYF	.	TRBD1	TRBJ2-3	TRBV12-3/TRBV12-4	12
TGTGCCAGCAGCTTGCGGGACCCTACGATCCAAGCTTTCTTT	CASSLRDPTIQAFF	few	.	TRBJ1-1	TRBV5-5	14
TGCGCCAGCAGCTTGGTGGGACAGTACTACGAGCAGTACTTC	CASSLVGQYYEQYF	.	TRBD1	TRBJ2-7	TRBV5-1	14
TGCGCCAGCAGCGGACAGGGCAACCCTGCCTACAATGAGCAGTTCTTC	CASSGQGNPAYNEQFF	.	TRBD1	TRBJ2-1	TRBV5-1	16
TGTGCCAGCAGCTCGTACAGGGGCGCGAGTGGAAACACCATATATTTT	CASSSYRGASGNTIYF	few	TRBD1	TRBJ1-3	TRBV7-9	16
TGTGCCACCAGTGAGGGGGGTCGAAACTATGGCTACACCTTC	CATSEGGRNYGYTF	few	.	TRBJ1-2	TRBV24-1	14
TGTGCCAGCAGCTTAGTTTGGGAGGGGGAGCTGTTTTTT	CASSLVWEGELFF	.	.	TRBJ2-2	TRBV5-4	13
TGTGCCAGCAGTGAACTAGCGGGGACCGGGGAGCTGTTTTTT	CASSELAGTGELFF	few	TRBD2	TRBJ2-2	TRBV6-1	14
TGTGCCAGCAGCGTAGGTCAATCTTTCGGGGAGCTGTTTTTT	CASSVGQSFGELFF	.	.	TRBJ2-2	TRBV9	14
TGTGCCACCAGTGATCGACTGTCGGATAACTATGGCTACACCTTC	CATSDRLSDNYGYTF	.	.	TRBJ1-2	TRBV24-1	15
TGTGCCAGCAGCCAAGTTAGGGATACGCAGTATTTT	CASSQVRDTQYF	few	.	TRBJ2-3	TRBV14	12
TGTGCCAGCAGCGCCGGACAGGGAAAAAAAGGCTCTGGGGCCAACGTCCTGACTTTC	CASSAGQGKKGSGANVLTF	.	TRBD1	TRBJ2-6	TRBV7-2	19
TGCAGTGTCACTAGCGGGGGGAACACAGATACGCAGTATTTT	CSVTSGGNTDTQYF	few	TRBD2	TRBJ2-3	TRBV20-1	14
TGTGCCAGCAGCCCCCTTGGGCAGGGTACCAGTGGCTACACCTTC	CASSPLGQGTSGYTF	few	.	TRBJ1-2	TRBV4-2	15
TGCGCCAGCAGCTTGGACAGGGCGAACACTGAAGCTTTCTTT	CASSLDRANTEAFF	few	.	TRBJ1-1	TRBV5-1	14
TGTGCTAGTGGTCCCTTGTGGGGGGGCAATGAGCAGTTCTTC	CASGPLWGGNEQFF	many	TRBD2	TRBJ2-1	TRBV12-5	14
TGCGCCAGCAGCTTGTCTATGAGGGACAGTTTCAAATGGAGCTCCTACAATGAGCAGTTCTTC	CASSLSMRDSFKWSSYNEQFF	few	TRBD1	TRBJ2-1	TRBV5-1	21
TGCGCCAGCAGCTTGGATCGGAAGATGAACACTGAAGCTTTCTTT	CASSLDRKMNTEAFF	many	.	TRBJ1-1	TRBV5-1	15
TGCGCCAGCAGTACAGGGACTACTGGAAACACCATATATTTT	CASSTGTTGNTIYF	.	.	TRBJ1-3	TRBV5-1	14
TGCGCCAGCAGCTTAGGACAGGGACGCCTTGGGGACACTGAAGCTTTCTTT	CASSLGQGRLGDTEAFF	.	TRBD1	TRBJ1-1	TRBV5-1	17
TGTGCCATCAGTGAGAGGAGGGGCCCGGCAGGGGAGTACTTC	CAISERRGPAGEYF	.	.	TRBJ2-7	TRBV10-3	14
TGTGCCAGCAGCCCTCCGGGACTAGCGCTCCTCGGGGAGCTGTTTTTT	CASSPPGLALLGELFF	few	TRBD2	TRBJ2-2	TRBV12-3/TRBV12-4	16
TGTGCCAGTAGTCCGGGACTCCTACTTGGGGATACGCAGTATTTT	CASSPGLLLGDTQYF	.	.	TRBJ2-3	TRBV19	15
TGCGCCAGCAGCGCCGGGACTAGCGGGCGCAACACCGGGGAGCTGTTTTTT	CASSAGTSGRNTGELFF	few	TRBD2	TRBJ2-2	TRBV5-1	17
TGTGCCAGCAGCCTTTGGGGCGGCGGGGAGCTGTTTTTT	CASSLWGGGELFF	few	.	TRBJ2-2	TRBV3-1	13
TGCAGTGGGATCCGCCAGGGCAACTATGGCTACACCTTC	CSGIRQGNYGYTF	.	.	TRBJ1-2	TRBV20-1	13
TGTGCCGTACCGGGGGTATACTATGGCTACACCTTC	CAVPGVYYGYTF	many	.	TRBJ1-2	TRBV6-1	12
TGTGCCAGCAGCGCATCTGGGGGGGCCGACACCGGGGAGCTGTTTTTT	CASSASGGADTGELFF	many	.	TRBJ2-2	TRBV12-3/TRBV12-4	16
TGTGCCAGCAGCTTGGGACCGAACTCTGGAAACACCATATATTTT	CASSLGPNSGNTIYF	.	.	TRBJ1-3	TRBV5-5	15
TGTGCCAGCAGCCCCTCGCACAGGGGACCCGATCAGCCCCAGCATTTT	CASSPSHRGPDQPQHF	.	TRBD1	TRBJ1-5	TRBV7-2	16